Below, 2 T cell receptor beta chains from the same sample are listed, as sequenced in a study of vaccination effects on CD4 cells after COVID-19. When around ten days of culture had elapsed, CD4+ T cells were isolated. Antigens of these TCRs are unknown. Data came from immunoSEQ multiplex PCR; TCRdb stores just in-frame clones and leaves some out. The sample has 70,000 to 75,000 clones, around 77% seen once. The material was CD4+ T cells from PBMCs cultured without peptide, obtained before COVID-19 vaccination. The receptors stem from a human donor who received a COVID-19 vaccine.

In its sample, this clone was seen a few times. The chain has TRBV5-6 and TRBJ2-5; the D is unclear. This CDR3 spans 15 amino acids. Trimming cost V 3 bases and J 4 bases, with 16 bases left between them. CDR1 SGHDT and CDR2 YYEEEE come from the germline V gene. The CDR3 reads CASSYRTVWGETQYF. The CDR3 DNA is TGTGCCAGCAGCTACCGGACGGTATGGGGAGAGACCCAGTACTTC. The full variable domain, completed using reference TRBV5-6 and TRBJ2-5, is DAGVTQSPTHLIKTRGQQVTLRCSPKSGHDTVSWYQQALGQGPQFIFQYYEEEERQRGNFPDRFSGHQFPNYSSELNVNALLLGDSALYLCASSYRTVWGETQYFGPGTRLLVL.

The chain employs TRBV6-5 and TRBJ2-5, with D tentatively TRBD1 (8 bases). The CDR3 is 14 residues long. The V end lost 10 bases, the J end lost 4 bases, and 19 bases lay between the germline ends. Germline V gene sequence: CDR1 MNHEY, CDR2 SVGAGI. The DNA of the CDR3 is TGTGCCACCTCTGACAGGGGAGGGCGAGAGACCCAGTACTTC. It is translated as CATSDRGGRETQYF.